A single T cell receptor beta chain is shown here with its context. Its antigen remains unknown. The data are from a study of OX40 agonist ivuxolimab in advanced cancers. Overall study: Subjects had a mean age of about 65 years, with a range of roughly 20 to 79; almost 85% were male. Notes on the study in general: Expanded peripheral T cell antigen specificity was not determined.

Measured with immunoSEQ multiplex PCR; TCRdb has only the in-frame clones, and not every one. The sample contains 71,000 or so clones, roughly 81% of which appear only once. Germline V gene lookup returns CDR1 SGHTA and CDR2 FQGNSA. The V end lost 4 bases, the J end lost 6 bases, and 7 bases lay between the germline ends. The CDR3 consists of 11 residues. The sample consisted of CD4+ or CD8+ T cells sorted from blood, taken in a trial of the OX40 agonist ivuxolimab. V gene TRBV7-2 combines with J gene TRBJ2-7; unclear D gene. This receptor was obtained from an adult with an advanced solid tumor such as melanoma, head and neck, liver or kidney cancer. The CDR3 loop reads CASSYQSEQYF. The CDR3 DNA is TGTGCCAGCAGCTACCAATCCGAGCAGTACTTC. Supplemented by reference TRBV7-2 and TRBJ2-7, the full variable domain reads GAGVSQSPSNKVTEKGKDVELRCDPISGHTALYWYRQSLGQGLEFLIYFQGNSAPDKSGLPSDRFSAERTGGSVSTLTIQRTQQEDSAVYLCASSYQSEQYFGPGTRLTVT.